A selection of T cell receptor beta chains follows, all from one sample in a study of blood T cell repertoires in COVID-19. The method was immunoSEQ multiplex PCR; TCRdb's version includes in-frame clones alone and lacks a portion of them. The data contain about 220,000 clones, approximately 82% of them singletons. The sample taken for sequencing was peripheral blood. These receptor sequences come from a woman older than 75 with acute or convalescent COVID-19. Each CDR3 is given with its conserved first and last residue. D genes are given only for firm matches. Not all rows give a size; the values are once, few, many and, for expanded clones, a class.

d_call	j_call	clone_size	v_call	cdr3_aa	cdr3_nt
TRBD1	TRBJ2-3	few	TRBV5-1	CASSLGPTGGTDTQYF	TGCGCCAGCAGCTTGGGTCCAACAGGGGGCACAGATACGCAGTATTTT
TRBD1	TRBJ1-6	few	TRBV7-8	CASSLRQGGNSPLHF	TGTGCCAGCAGCCTTCGACAGGGTGGTAATTCACCCCTCCACTTT
-	TRBJ1-2	-	TRBV7-3	CASSQGGAPGYGYTF	TGTGCCAGCAGCCAAGGGGGGGCACCGGGCTATGGCTACACCTTC
-	TRBJ1-2	-	TRBV6-2/TRBV6-3	CASSYHRQANYGYTF	TGTGCCAGCAGTTACCATAGACAGGCTAACTATGGCTACACCTTC
TRBD1	TRBJ1-2	few	TRBV10-3	CAISEVGDRDDYGYTF	TGTGCCATCAGTGAGGTGGGGGACAGGGATGACTATGGCTACACCTTC
TRBD1	TRBJ1-2	few	TRBV19	CASMDRGSYGYTF	TGTGCCAGCATGGACAGGGGCAGCTATGGCTACACCTTC
-	TRBJ1-2	-	TRBV19	CASSLRDKGLEGYTF	TGTGCCAGTAGTCTCCGGGACAAGGGCCTCGAAGGCTACACCTTC
-	TRBJ1-2	-	TRBV19	CASTWTVDDYGYTF	TGTGCCAGTACCTGGACAGTTGACGACTATGGCTACACCTTC
TRBD2	TRBJ2-1	-	TRBV7-2	CASRGDSYNEQFF	TGTGCCAGCCGGGGGGACTCCTACAATGAGCAGTTCTTC
-	TRBJ2-1	-	TRBV3-1/TRBV3-2	CASSLRGSSYNEQFF	TGTGCCAGCAGCCTTCGGGGGAGCTCCTACAATGAGCAGTTCTTC
-	TRBJ1-1	-	TRBV27	CASSFGGNTEAFF	TGTGCCAGCAGTTTCGGAGGTAACACTGAAGCTTTCTTT
-	TRBJ1-4	once	TRBV29-1	CSVHREGEKLFF	TGCAGCGTGCACAGGGAGGGGGAAAAACTGTTTTTT
-	TRBJ1-2	-	TRBV7-2	CASRRRGQNYGYTF	TGTGCCAGCAGAAGGCGGGGCCAAAACTATGGCTACACCTTC
-	TRBJ1-2	-	TRBV7-2	CASSLDTLNYGYTF	TGTGCCAGCAGCTTAGACACATTAAACTATGGCTACACCTTC
-	TRBJ1-5	-	TRBV4-1	CASSREGPVNQPQHF	TGCGCCAGCAGCCGAGAGGGCCCGGTTAATCAGCCCCAGCATTTT
TRBD2	TRBJ2-2	-	TRBV7-2	CASSLLAGGLGNTGELFF	TGTGCCAGCAGCTTACTCGCGGGGGGGCTCGGGAACACCGGGGAGCTGTTTTTT
TRBD2	TRBJ2-3	-	TRBV18	CASSPPESGGTDTQYF	TGTGCCAGCTCACCACCGGAGAGCGGGGGCACAGATACGCAGTATTTT
-	TRBJ2-7	-	TRBV5-1	CASSERSGITYEQYF	TGCGCCAGCAGCGAGAGGTCAGGGATCACCTACGAGCAGTACTTC
TRBD2	TRBJ2-1	few	TRBV28	CASTRGGAYNEQFF	TGTGCCAGCACGCGTGGGGGGGCCTACAATGAGCAGTTCTTC
TRBD1	TRBJ2-7	-	TRBV9	CASSVGGTGGPNEQYF	TGTGCCAGCAGCGTAGGGGGGACAGGGGGTCCCAACGAGCAGTACTTC
TRBD1	TRBJ2-7	-	TRBV27	CASSLTGTGGPYEQYF	TGTGCCAGCAGTTTAACCGGGACAGGGGGTCCATACGAGCAGTACTTC
-	TRBJ1-1	-	TRBV27	CASSPIPGNTEAFF	TGTGCCAGCAGTCCCATCCCAGGGAACACTGAAGCTTTCTTT
-	TRBJ1-2	-	TRBV7-9	CASSSPGTEYGYTF	TGTGCCAGCAGCTCGCCGGGGACTGAATATGGCTACACCTTC
TRBD2	TRBJ2-5	-	TRBV6-5	CASSPGTSGGATQYF	TGTGCCAGCAGTCCTGGGACTAGCGGGGGGGCGACCCAGTACTTC
-	TRBJ1-6	-	TRBV30	CAWKESYNSPLHF	TGTGCCTGGAAGGAGTCCTATAATTCACCCCTCCACTTT
TRBD1	TRBJ1-1	-	TRBV7-2	CASKKGQVNTEAFF	TGTGCCAGCAAAAAGGGACAGGTGAACACTGAAGCTTTCTTT
TRBD1	TRBJ1-4	-	TRBV7-9	CASSRLGDRVEKLFF	TGTGCCAGCAGCCGCCTTGGGGACAGGGTCGAAAAACTGTTTTTT
-	TRBJ1-1	-	TRBV6-6	CASSYPTGGAEAFF	TGTGCCAGCAGTTACCCAACAGGCGGGGCTGAAGCTTTCTTT
TRBD1	TRBJ2-1	-	TRBV14	CASSHWTGREQFF	TGTGCCAGCAGCCACTGGACAGGGCGTGAGCAGTTCTTC
-	TRBJ1-5	-	TRBV18	CASSPTGLDQPQHF	TGTGCCAGCTCACCTACAGGTCTTGATCAGCCCCAGCATTTT
TRBD1	TRBJ1-2	-	TRBV9	CASSAHGGTAPSGYGYTF	TGTGCCAGCAGCGCCCACGGTGGGACAGCCCCCTCGGGCTATGGCTACACCTTC
-	TRBJ1-5	-	TRBV10-1	CASPDRMNQPQHF	TGCGCCAGCCCTGACAGGATGAATCAGCCCCAGCATTTT
TRBD1	TRBJ1-2	-	TRBV3-1/TRBV3-2	CASSLPGQNYGYTF	TGTGCCAGCAGCCTTCCGGGACAGAACTATGGCTACACCTTC
TRBD1	TRBJ1-6	-	TRBV7-2	CASSLTGNNSPLHF	TGTGCCAGCAGCTTGACAGGGAATAATTCACCCCTCCACTTT
-	TRBJ1-1	-	TRBV11-3	CATGQKNTEAFF	TGTGCCACCGGACAGAAGAACACTGAAGCTTTCTTT
-	TRBJ1-2	-	TRBV29-1	CSVDGGSRANYGYTF	TGCAGCGTTGACGGGGGGAGCAGGGCGAACTATGGCTACACCTTC
TRBD1	TRBJ1-4	-	TRBV9	CASSVTGAVGEKLFF	TGTGCCAGCAGCGTAACAGGGGCGGTGGGTGAAAAACTGTTTTTT
TRBD2	TRBJ2-5	-	TRBV15	CATAGGGARETQYF	TGTGCCACCGCTGGCGGGGGGGCCCGAGAGACCCAGTACTTC
-	TRBJ2-7	-	TRBV2	CASSKGISYEQYF	TGTGCCAGCAGTAAGGGGATCTCCTACGAGCAGTACTTC
-	TRBJ2-1	-	TRBV14	CASSPPLFRSSYNEQFF	TGTGCCAGCAGCCCCCCTCTATTCCGAAGCTCCTACAATGAGCAGTTCTTC
-	TRBJ1-1	few	TRBV19	CASSVWGGATEAFF	TGTGCCAGTAGTGTATGGGGGGGGGCGACTGAAGCTTTCTTT
-	TRBJ2-1	few	TRBV15	CATSTERTTSYNEQFF	TGTGCCACCAGCACCGAACGGACTACTTCCTACAATGAGCAGTTCTTC
TRBD2	TRBJ2-3	-	TRBV18	CASSPELAGHTDTQYF	TGTGCCAGCTCACCAGAACTAGCGGGGCACACAGATACGCAGTATTTT
-	TRBJ2-7	-	TRBV5-4	CASSLLGPANSYEQYF	TGTGCCAGCAGCTTGTTGGGGCCGGCTAACTCCTACGAGCAGTACTTC
-	TRBJ1-1	-	TRBV9	CASSVAVNTEAFF	TGTGCCAGCAGCGTAGCGGTAAACACTGAAGCTTTCTTT
TRBD1	TRBJ1-5	-	TRBV28	CASHRQGGQPQHF	TGTGCCAGTCATCGACAGGGGGGTCAGCCCCAGCATTTT
TRBD1	TRBJ1-2	-	TRBV6-5	CASSPNDRVGYTF	TGTGCCAGCAGTCCGAACGACAGGGTTGGCTACACCTTC
TRBD1	TRBJ1-1	-	TRBV19	CASNTDRANTEAFF	TGTGCCAGTAATACCGACAGGGCGAACACTGAAGCTTTCTTT
-	TRBJ1-1	-	TRBV3-1/TRBV3-2	CASSQDHRVGAFF	TGTGCCAGCAGCCAAGATCACAGGGTGGGCGCTTTCTTT
-	TRBJ2-5	-	TRBV14	CASSQWLGAAYQETQYF	TGTGCCAGCAGCCAATGGCTGGGGGCGGCGTACCAAGAGACCCAGTACTTC
-	TRBJ1-4	-	TRBV3-1/TRBV3-2	CASSQVQGGREKLFF	TGTGCCAGCAGCCAAGTACAGGGTGGAAGGGAAAAACTGTTTTTT
TRBD1	TRBJ2-1	-	TRBV4-2	CASSQAGGQGASSEQFF	TGTGCCAGCAGCCAAGCCGGAGGACAGGGGGCCTCCTCTGAGCAGTTCTTC
-	TRBJ2-3	-	TRBV7-2	CASSLGNVGADTQYF	TGTGCCAGCAGCTTAGGTAACGTAGGGGCAGATACGCAGTATTTT
TRBD1	TRBJ1-1	-	TRBV11-1	CASSSYPGTGGFWAFF	TGTGCCAGCAGCTCATACCCCGGGACAGGGGGCTTCTGGGCTTTCTTT
TRBD1	TRBJ1-5	-	TRBV19	CASRQTGGGQPQHF	TGTGCCAGTAGACAGACAGGGGGCGGTCAGCCCCAGCATTTT
-	TRBJ2-5	-	TRBV5-4	CASSSSKGGETQYF	TGTGCCAGCAGCTCCTCCAAGGGAGGCGAGACCCAGTACTTC
TRBD1	TRBJ1-3	-	TRBV7-9	CASSPGTGVGNTIYF	TGTGCCAGCAGCCCGGGGACAGGGGTTGGAAACACCATATATTTT
-	TRBJ2-1	-	TRBV7-2	CASSLEVGYNEQFF	TGTGCCAGCAGCTTAGAGGTCGGGTACAATGAGCAGTTCTTC